The rows below give T cell receptor beta chains drawn from one sample of a study of beta chain features in type 1 diabetes. Libraries were prepared by immunoSEQ multiplex PCR; TCRdb keeps only in-frame clonotypes and omits some of them. Among approximately 150,000 clones listed, roughly 60% were seen once. The specimen sequenced was naive CD4+ T cells from blood. Receptors were obtained from a man aged 30 to 39 with type 1 diabetes. The CDR3 runs from the conserved cysteine through the conserved F or W. D genes are given only for firm matches. Some rows mark clone size as missing; the rest say once, few, many or name a class of expanded clone.

CASSSDRRRTYF,TGTGCCAGCAGTTCCGACAGACGACGCACGTACTTC,-,TRBV27,TRBJ2-5,-
CASSLARLPWEQFF,TGTGCCAGCAGCTTAGCGCGGCTCCCGTGGGAGCAGTTCTTC,few,TRBV7-8,TRBJ2-1,-
CASSLYGAGQPQHF,TGTGCCAGCAGCTTGTACGGCGCGGGTCAGCCCCAGCATTTT,once,TRBV5-4,TRBJ1-5,-
CASIGTGWSEQYF,TGTGCCAGCATTGGGACAGGGTGGTCCGAGCAGTACTTC,few,TRBV25-1,TRBJ2-7,TRBD1
CASRELTGVNPNTEAFF,TGTGCCAGCAGAGAACTCACAGGGGTCAATCCGAACACTGAAGCTTTCTTT,-,TRBV6-1,TRBJ1-1,TRBD1
CASSVGYEQYF,TGTGCCAGCAGTGTCGGATACGAGCAGTACTTC,-,TRBV28,TRBJ2-7,-
CASSRDREDGYTF,TGTGCCAGCAGCCGTGACAGGGAGGATGGCTACACCTTC,-,TRBV7-2,TRBJ1-2,TRBD1
CAWSVREEQYF,TGTGCCTGGAGTGTACGAGAAGAGCAGTACTTC,-,TRBV30,TRBJ2-7,-
CASRSYAGNTIYF,TGTGCCAGCCGCTCATATGCGGGAAACACCATATATTTT,-,TRBV7-6,TRBJ1-3,-
CASSTGTEYGYTF,TGTGCCAGCAGTACCGGGACTGAATATGGCTACACCTTC,-,TRBV2,TRBJ1-2,-
CAIRQGATDTQYF,TGTGCCATCAGGCAGGGGGCCACAGATACGCAGTATTTT,few,TRBV10-3,TRBJ2-3,TRBD1
CASSPLTGNTEAFF,TGTGCCAGCTCACCATTGACAGGGAACACTGAAGCTTTCTTT,-,TRBV18,TRBJ1-1,-
CASSVPGTGVHNSPLHF,TGTGCCAGCAGCGTACCCGGGACAGGGGTTCATAATTCACCCCTCCACTTT,few,TRBV21-1,TRBJ1-6,-
CASSQADGWTQYF,TGTGCCAGCAGCCAAGCCGACGGGTGGACCCAGTACTTC,-,TRBV14,TRBJ2-5,-
CASSPTAGYDTQYF,TGTGCCAGCAGCCCAACCGCAGGGTATGATACGCAGTATTTT,-,TRBV7-2,TRBJ2-3,-
CASSPMGKNTGELFF,TGTGCCAGCAGCCCAATGGGGAAGAATACCGGGGAGCTGTTTTTT,-,TRBV28,TRBJ2-2,-
CASSEGFRQETQYF,TGTGCCAGCAGTGAGGGTTTTCGGCAAGAGACCCAGTACTTC,-,TRBV2,TRBJ2-5,-
CASSPLGASYEQYF,TGTGCCAGCAGTCCCCTCGGGGCGAGCTACGAGCAGTACTTC,-,TRBV6-6,TRBJ2-7,-
CASSPDSTYEQYF,TGTGCCAGCTCACCCGACAGTACCTACGAGCAGTACTTC,few,TRBV18,TRBJ2-7,-
CSVSGGRGEKLFF,TGCAGCGTCTCCGGTGGTCGCGGTGAAAAACTGTTTTTT,-,TRBV29-1,TRBJ1-4,-
CASSPTGDWINQPQHF,TGTGCCAGCAGTCCCACAGGGGATTGGATCAATCAGCCCCAGCATTTT,once,TRBV7-2,TRBJ1-5,TRBD1
CASSHRVEDYGYTF,TGTGCCAGCAGTCACAGGGTCGAGGACTATGGCTACACCTTC,-,TRBV27,TRBJ1-2,-
CASSRQAPNEKLFF,TGTGCCAGCAGCCGACAGGCCCCTAATGAAAAACTGTTTTTT,-,TRBV7-9,TRBJ1-4,-
CAWSVGQVIIRYTF,TGTGCCTGGAGTGTGGGACAGGTGATCATTCGCTACACCTTC,few,TRBV30,TRBJ1-2,TRBD1
CASSNRDREGDGYTF,TGTGCCAGCAGCAATAGGGACAGGGAGGGAGATGGCTACACCTTC,-,TRBV7-9,TRBJ1-2,TRBD1
CASSFLGIQGGQSQPQHF,TGTGCCAGCAGCTTTCTCGGCATTCAGGGAGGGCAGAGTCAGCCCCAGCATTTT,-,TRBV7-8,TRBJ1-5,-
CASSSEGSYNEQFF,TGTGCCAGCAGTTCTGAGGGTTCCTACAATGAGCAGTTCTTC,-,TRBV28,TRBJ2-1,-
CASSLVGGRQETQYF,TGTGCCAGCAGCTTAGTGGGGGGCCGCCAAGAGACCCAGTACTTC,-,TRBV7-9,TRBJ2-5,-
CSVVKGAGELFF,TGCAGCGTAGTGAAGGGGGCCGGGGAGCTGTTTTTT,-,TRBV29-1,TRBJ2-2,-
CASSPQGYYSYEQYF,TGTGCCAGCTCACCACAAGGGTATTACTCCTACGAGCAGTACTTC,-,TRBV18,TRBJ2-7,-
CAWSVSRTPGANVLTF,TGTGCCTGGAGTGTATCCAGGACCCCTGGGGCCAACGTCCTGACTTTC,-,TRBV30,TRBJ2-6,-
CAWIGQTGYTF,TGTGCCTGGATAGGACAGACCGGCTACACCTTC,few,TRBV30,TRBJ1-2,-
CASSYTADRGNSPLHF,TGTGCCAGCAGTTACACGGCCGACAGGGGGAATTCACCCCTCCACTTT,-,TRBV6-5,TRBJ1-6,TRBD1
CASSAQGYNEQFF,TGTGCCAGCAGCGCCCAGGGGTACAATGAGCAGTTCTTC,-,TRBV9,TRBJ2-1,-
CASSFGLAGYYEQYF,TGCGCCAGCAGCTTCGGACTAGCGGGGTACTACGAGCAGTACTTC,few,TRBV5-1,TRBJ2-7,TRBD2
CASSRVMSYEQYF,TGCGCCAGCAGTCGAGTCATGTCCTACGAGCAGTACTTC,-,TRBV4-3,TRBJ2-7,-
CASSQDLKKETQYF,TGCGCCAGCAGCCAAGATTTGAAAAAAGAGACCCAGTACTTC,few,TRBV4-1,TRBJ2-5,-
CASSKELAGDYNEQFF,TGTGCCAGCAGCAAAGAACTAGCGGGGGACTACAATGAGCAGTTCTTC,few,TRBV21-1,TRBJ2-1,-
CASSRSSGGYNEQFF,TGCGCCAGCAGCCGATCTAGCGGGGGTTACAATGAGCAGTTCTTC,-,TRBV4-3,TRBJ2-1,TRBD2
CAWSVRGDRAIF,TGTGCCTGGAGTGTAAGGGGGGACAGGGCAATCTTC,-,TRBV30,TRBJ2-1,TRBD1
CASARGTEAFF,TGTGCCAGCGCCCGGGGCACTGAAGCTTTCTTT,few,TRBV25-1,TRBJ1-1,-
CSAWDSYGYTF,TGCAGCGCGTGGGACAGCTATGGCTACACCTTC,few,TRBV29-1,TRBJ1-2,TRBD1
CASSPTSGGASDEQFF,TGTGCCAGCAGCCCGACTAGCGGGGGGGCGTCGGATGAGCAGTTCTTC,few,TRBV7-2,TRBJ2-1,TRBD2
CASSLGLPASGANVLTF,TGCGCCAGCAGCTTGGGCTTGCCAGCCTCTGGGGCCAACGTCCTGACTTTC,once,TRBV5-1,TRBJ2-6,-
CSVGGSTEAFF,TGCAGCGTAGGTGGGTCCACTGAAGCTTTCTTT,-,TRBV29-1,TRBJ1-1,-
CASSLGGYTQYF,TGTGCCAGCAGCTTAGGGGGGTATACGCAGTATTTT,-,TRBV7-9,TRBJ2-3,-
CASSLTGSFDTQYF,TGTGCCAGCAGCTTAACAGGGAGTTTCGATACGCAGTATTTT,-,TRBV11-2,TRBJ2-3,-
CAWSVRTAETQYF,TGTGCCTGGAGTGTACGAACGGCGGAGACCCAGTACTTC,once,TRBV30,TRBJ2-5,-
CASSPFYEQYF,TGTGCCAGCAGCCCCTTCTACGAGCAGTACTTC,-,TRBV11-2,TRBJ2-7,-
CSVEVQGNYGYTF,TGCAGCGTTGAAGTACAGGGGAACTATGGCTACACCTTC,-,TRBV29-1,TRBJ1-2,TRBD1
CASSQANWNQETQYF,TGCGCCAGCAGCCAAGCGAACTGGAATCAAGAGACCCAGTACTTC,-,TRBV4-1,TRBJ2-5,-